A selection of T cell receptor beta chains follows, all from one sample in a study of blood T cell repertoires in COVID-19. This table comes from immunoSEQ multiplex PCR, and its TCRdb copy is limited to in-frame clones, with some not included. Among 130,000 or so clones listed, roughly four fifths were seen once. Sequenced sample: peripheral blood. The receptors were gathered from a human donor in a cohort sampled during active COVID-19. The CDR3 runs from the conserved cysteine through the conserved F or W. D genes are given only for firm matches. A clone size is listed for some rows: how often the clone was seen (once, few, many), or a class if it is expanded.

size: -; J: TRBJ2-7; D: -; V: TRBV2; DNA: TGTGCCAGCAGTGATAGATACGAGCAGTACTTC; CDR3: CASSDRYEQYF
size: medium-sized; J: TRBJ1-2; D: -; V: TRBV14; DNA: TGTGCCAGCAGCCTGACAAGGGGATGGAACTATGGCTACACCTTC; CDR3: CASSLTRGWNYGYTF
size: -; J: TRBJ2-3; D: TRBD2; V: TRBV4-3; DNA: TGCGCCAGCAGCCAAGATCGGAATAGCGGGTTGGGGGATACGCAGTATTTT; CDR3: CASSQDRNSGLGDTQYF
size: -; J: TRBJ2-1; D: TRBD2; V: TRBV4-1; DNA: TGCGCCAGCAGTAAAGAGGGTTTGAACGGGAGGTCGGACAATGAGCAGTTCTTC; CDR3: CASSKEGLNGRSDNEQFF
size: -; J: TRBJ2-4; D: -; V: TRBV6-2/TRBV6-3; DNA: TGTGCCAGCAGTTCCTCCGCCGGGGTAGGGATAGCCAAAAACATTCAGTACTTC; CDR3: CASSSSAGVGIAKNIQYF
size: -; J: TRBJ2-1; D: TRBD2; V: TRBV11-1; DNA: TGTGCCAGCAGCCGCTGGGGGGGAGAAATAGGGAATGAGCAGTTCTTC; CDR3: CASSRWGGEIGNEQFF
size: few; J: TRBJ2-2; D: -; V: TRBV27; DNA: TGTGCCAGCAGTTTATCTCTCACCGGGGAGCTGTTTTTT; CDR3: CASSLSLTGELFF
size: -; J: TRBJ2-1; D: -; V: TRBV24-1; DNA: TGTGCCACCAGTGCCCGAGGGGGGGCACTGAATGAGCAGTTCTTC; CDR3: CATSARGGALNEQFF
size: -; J: TRBJ2-7; D: -; V: TRBV5-1; DNA: TGCGCCAGCAGCAGACTCCCCATGGCTGACTACGAGCAGTACTTC; CDR3: CASSRLPMADYEQYF
size: -; J: TRBJ1-5; D: TRBD1; V: TRBV24-1; DNA: TGTGCCAGCATCCCGGGACAGGGCCATCAGCCCCAGCATTTT; CDR3: CASIPGQGHQPQHF
size: -; J: TRBJ2-7; D: TRBD2; V: TRBV6-5; DNA: TGTGCCAGCAGTTACAGAGGACTAGCGGGAGGCGAGCAGTACTTC; CDR3: CASSYRGLAGGEQYF
size: -; J: TRBJ2-3; D: TRBD2; V: TRBV10-3; DNA: TGTGCCATCAGCGCTGGGGCTAGCGGGACTGGAGATACGCAGTATTTT; CDR3: CAISAGASGTGDTQYF
size: once; J: TRBJ2-7; D: TRBD2; V: TRBV28; DNA: TGTGCCAGCTCGGCGGGAGAGCACTACGAGCAGTACTTC; CDR3: CASSAGEHYEQYF
size: -; J: TRBJ1-6; D: TRBD1; V: TRBV11-2; DNA: TGTGCCAGCAGCTTAGGCGCGGGGACAGTAAGACACTATAATTCACCCCTCCACTTT; CDR3: CASSLGAGTVRHYNSPLHF
size: -; J: TRBJ1-4; D: -; V: TRBV5-1; DNA: TGCGCCAGCAGCCCTACGACAGCAAATGAAAAACTGTTTTTT; CDR3: CASSPTTANEKLFF
size: -; J: TRBJ2-5; D: -; V: TRBV7-9; DNA: TGTGCCAGCAGCATAGCAGGGACTTCGTCGCAGACCCAGTACTTC; CDR3: CASSIAGTSSQTQYF
size: -; J: TRBJ2-2; D: -; V: TRBV9; DNA: TGTGCCAGCAGCGTAGAACCGGGCGGGGAGCTGTTTTTT; CDR3: CASSVEPGGELFF
size: -; J: TRBJ1-4; D: -; V: TRBV7-9; DNA: TGTGCCAGCAGCTTGGCGTGGACAGCCTCTAATGAAAAACTGTTTTTT; CDR3: CASSLAWTASNEKLFF
size: -; J: TRBJ1-3; D: -; V: TRBV7-2; DNA: TGTGCCAGCAGCTTAGCCCCAGGGCGTCGGGGAAACACCATATATTTT; CDR3: CASSLAPGRRGNTIYF
size: -; J: TRBJ2-7; D: -; V: TRBV24-1; DNA: TGTGCCACCAGTGATTTAGCTAGGCCTTACGAGCAGTACTTC; CDR3: CATSDLARPYEQYF
size: few; J: TRBJ2-7; D: -; V: TRBV5-4; DNA: TGTGCCAGCAGCTCAGCCTACGAGCAGTACTTC; CDR3: CASSSAYEQYF
size: few; J: TRBJ2-1; D: -; V: TRBV28; DNA: TGTGCCACCTCTAGGCCCTTCTACAATGAGCAGTTCTTC; CDR3: CATSRPFYNEQFF
size: -; J: TRBJ1-1; D: -; V: TRBV2; DNA: TGTGCCGGAGCGCGAGAGGGAAATACTGAAGCTTTCTTT; CDR3: CAGAREGNTEAFF
size: -; J: TRBJ1-4; D: TRBD1; V: TRBV19; DNA: TGTGCCAGTAGTGTCCCGCAGGGGGCGCGTGAAAAACTGTTTTTT; CDR3: CASSVPQGAREKLFF
size: -; J: TRBJ1-2; D: TRBD1; V: TRBV5-6; DNA: TGTGCCAGCAGCTTTTTGGGGACAGGGTGGAACTATGGCTACACCTTC; CDR3: CASSFLGTGWNYGYTF
size: few; J: TRBJ2-5; D: -; V: TRBV6-5; DNA: TGTGCCAGCAGCACCTACGTCGGGGGAAAGGAGACCCAGTACTTC; CDR3: CASSTYVGGKETQYF
size: -; J: TRBJ2-3; D: TRBD1; V: TRBV5-4; DNA: TGTGCCAGCAGCTCAGGGGGCAGGGAGACGGATACGCAGTATTTT; CDR3: CASSSGGRETDTQYF
size: -; J: TRBJ1-5; D: -; V: TRBV28; DNA: TGTGCCAGTGGGGGGACGGGCGATCAGCCCCAGCATTTT; CDR3: CASGGTGDQPQHF
size: -; J: TRBJ1-6; D: -; V: TRBV3-1/TRBV3-2; DNA: TGTGCCAGCAGCCTCCGACAAGGTTCACCCCTCCACTTT; CDR3: CASSLRQGSPLHF
size: -; J: TRBJ1-4; D: -; V: TRBV19; DNA: TGTGCCAGTAGTACCGACCACAGGCCAAGTGAAAAACTGTTTTTT; CDR3: CASSTDHRPSEKLFF
size: -; J: TRBJ2-1; D: TRBD2; V: TRBV15; DNA: TGTGCCACCAGCAGAGGGACTAGCCCTGAGCAGTTCTTC; CDR3: CATSRGTSPEQFF
size: -; J: TRBJ1-5; D: TRBD1; V: TRBV6-2/TRBV6-3; DNA: TGTGCCAGCAGTCGGGGCCACCCGGGACAGGGTAATCAGCCCCAGCATTTT; CDR3: CASSRGHPGQGNQPQHF
size: -; J: TRBJ2-7; D: TRBD1; V: TRBV5-1; DNA: TGCGCCAGCAGCTCCGGACAGGCACCCTACGAGCAGTACTTC; CDR3: CASSSGQAPYEQYF
size: -; J: TRBJ1-6; D: -; V: TRBV5-4; DNA: TGTGCCAGCAGCTTCGGTGGTCGCTCCTATAATTCACCCCTCCACTTT; CDR3: CASSFGGRSYNSPLHF
size: -; J: TRBJ2-1; D: TRBD2; V: TRBV20-1; DNA: TGCAGTGCTAGTCCCCGGACTAGCGGGAGTGGGGAGCAGTTCTTC; CDR3: CSASPRTSGSGEQFF
size: -; J: TRBJ1-4; D: -; V: TRBV19; DNA: TGTGCCAGTAGCTCAGGGTGGACTAATGAAAAACTGTTTTTT; CDR3: CASSSGWTNEKLFF
size: -; J: TRBJ1-2; D: TRBD1; V: TRBV28; DNA: TGTGCCAGCAGTCCCCCCAGGGGGCGCTTGGGAGGCTACACCTTC; CDR3: CASSPPRGRLGGYTF
size: -; J: TRBJ2-4; D: -; V: TRBV12-3/TRBV12-4; DNA: TGTGCCAGCAGCTATAGTAGAAACATTCAGTACTTC; CDR3: CASSYSRNIQYF
size: -; J: TRBJ2-7; D: TRBD1; V: TRBV5-1; DNA: TGCGCCAGCAGCTCCGGACAGGGCGGATACGAGCAGTACTTC; CDR3: CASSSGQGGYEQYF
size: -; J: TRBJ2-5; D: TRBD2; V: TRBV7-3; DNA: TGTGCCAGCAGCCCAACCGGGGTAGCGGGAGTTTGGGAGACCCAGTACTTC; CDR3: CASSPTGVAGVWETQYF
size: -; J: TRBJ2-1; D: TRBD2; V: TRBV9; DNA: TGTGCCAGCAGCGCTGCGGGAGGACGAGGGAATGAGCAGTTCTTC; CDR3: CASSAAGGRGNEQFF
size: -; J: TRBJ1-4; D: TRBD1; V: TRBV7-8; DNA: TGTGCCAGCAGCTTAGTAACAGGGGGGAATGAAAAACTGTTTTTT; CDR3: CASSLVTGGNEKLFF
size: -; J: TRBJ2-7; D: TRBD2; V: TRBV2; DNA: TGTGCCAGCAGTGGCGGGACTAGCGGCTACGAGCAGTACTTC; CDR3: CASSGGTSGYEQYF
size: -; J: TRBJ2-1; D: TRBD2; V: TRBV27; DNA: TGTGCCAGCAGTCCATGGACTAGCGGGAGCGGTGAGCAGTTCTTC; CDR3: CASSPWTSGSGEQFF
size: -; J: TRBJ2-1; D: -; V: TRBV3-1/TRBV3-2; DNA: TGTGCCAGCAGCCAAGAAATTAGGCAGGGCGGGCAGTTCTTC; CDR3: CASSQEIRQGGQFF
size: -; J: TRBJ2-7; D: -; V: TRBV6-1; DNA: TGTGCCAGCAGTGAATTAAATTACGAGCAGTACTTC; CDR3: CASSELNYEQYF
size: -; J: TRBJ1-1; D: TRBD1; V: TRBV7-9; DNA: TGTGCCAGCAGCCGGGACAGGGGGCCTGAAGCTTTCTTT; CDR3: CASSRDRGPEAFF
size: -; J: TRBJ2-3; D: TRBD2; V: TRBV7-6; DNA: TGTGCCAGCAGCTTTCACCGACACGCACTAGCGGGAGTGGTAGATACGCAGTATTTT; CDR3: CASSFHRHALAGVVDTQYF
size: once; J: TRBJ2-5; D: TRBD2; V: TRBV6-2/TRBV6-3; DNA: TGTGCCAGCAGCTCCGGGACTAGCGGGAGGTCCCAAGAGACCCAGTACTTC; CDR3: CASSSGTSGRSQETQYF
size: -; J: TRBJ2-5; D: TRBD2; V: TRBV25-1; DNA: TGTGCCAGCAGTGACAGAACGGCGGTGGGGGGGCAAGAGACCCAGTACTTC; CDR3: CASSDRTAVGGQETQYF
size: once; J: TRBJ1-6; D: TRBD1; V: TRBV18; DNA: TGTGCCAGCTCCGGACAGGGATATTCACCCCTCCACTTT; CDR3: CASSGQGYSPLHF
size: -; J: TRBJ2-2; D: -; V: TRBV6-2/TRBV6-3; DNA: TGTGCCAGCAGTTACGTAGGAGCGGGCGGGTCCGGGGAGCTGTTTTTT; CDR3: CASSYVGAGGSGELFF
size: -; J: TRBJ1-1; D: -; V: TRBV30; DNA: TGTGCCTGGAGTGTGGGGGGTGAAGCTTTCTTT; CDR3: CAWSVGGEAFF
size: -; J: TRBJ2-3; D: -; V: TRBV29-1; DNA: TGCAGCGTCGGGGTAGACTCCAGCGATACGCAGTATTTT; CDR3: CSVGVDSSDTQYF
size: -; J: TRBJ2-7; D: TRBD2; V: TRBV27; DNA: TGTGCCAGCAGTTTATCGCCGGGGGGGCTGGGCGAGCAGTACTTC; CDR3: CASSLSPGGLGEQYF
size: -; J: TRBJ2-4; D: TRBD2; V: TRBV18; DNA: TGTGCCAGCTCACCACTGTCTTCGGGAGGAACGGACATTCAGTACTTC; CDR3: CASSPLSSGGTDIQYF
size: -; J: TRBJ2-5; D: TRBD1; V: TRBV11-2; DNA: TGTGCCAGCAGCTTCTACCGGGACAGGAAAGAGACCCAGTACTTC; CDR3: CASSFYRDRKETQYF